This T cell receptor beta chain was found in a study of cytotoxic CD8 clonotypes in ibrutinib-treated CLL. Study at large: The patient breakdown showed roughly 10 relapsed/refractory and some 16 treatment-naive cases, with fewer than 18 IGHV unmutated. Partial responses totalled approximately 25 and complete responses 2; after median approximately 62 months, around 14 remained remitted and approximately twelve progressed. Findings and caveats of the study: Stable or contracted on treatment, public clonotypes were also uncommon.

Regarding this clone: Its antigen is still unknown.

The V and J ends lost 1 base and 2 bases respectively, with 8 bases between them. The CDR3 has 14 residues. Germline V gene lookup returns CDR1 SGHVS and CDR2 FQNEAQ. The planned depth of sequencing spanned 1 in 200,000 to 1 in 1 million T cells. The protocol was immunoSEQ multiplex PCR, while the TCRdb copy is restricted to in-frame clones and leaves out a portion. This sample has 190,000 or so clones, with roughly 72% found just once. The sample was PBMCs, taken after 24 months of ibrutinib treatment. The genes are TRBV7-8 and TRBJ1-2; no definite D call. This sequence was found in a human donor with chronic lymphocytic leukemia. The CDR3 sequence: CASSLDRRNYGYTF. The CDR3 nucleotides read TGTGCCAGCAGCTTAGATCGGCGCAACTATGGCTACACCTTC.